This TCR beta chain is drawn from a study of blood T cell repertoires in COVID-19. Background on the study: COVID-19 samples from acute and convalescent phases originated in the United States, Italy and Spain. T cells, B-cell-depleted T cells, or PBMCs supplied cDNA or gDNA.

As handled by the study authors: Estimation of nucleated cell counts relied on the amplification of reference gene primers. Sequencing used immunoSEQ multiplex PCR; TCRdb keeps in-frame clones, though not all of them. V and J calls and clone size are given by that table; D and trimming were obtained from the DNA. The sample lists 55,000 to 70,000 clones; approximately 80% were seen once. The CDR3 contains 15 residues. V was clipped by 0 bases and J by 1 base; unmatched bases: 4. The germline V gene encodes CDR1 SGHRS and CDR2 YFSETQ. Material for sequencing was peripheral blood. The sequence came from a woman of 80 years or more with acute or convalescent COVID-19. V usage is TRBV5-1 and J usage is TRBJ2-7; TRBD1 aligns across 7 bases. The CDR3 spells CASSLAQGVSYEQYF. CDR3 nucleotides: TGCGCCAGCAGCTTGGCCCAGGGGGTATCCTACGAGCAGTACTTC. Full variable domain (missing parts from reference TRBV5-1 and TRBJ2-7): KAGVTQTPRYLIKTRGQQVTLSCSPISGHRSVSWYQQTPGQGLQFLFEYFSETQRNKGNFPGRFSGRQFSNSRSEMNVSTLELGDSALYLCASSLAQGVSYEQYFGPGTRLTVT.